These 22 T cell receptor beta chains originate from one sample sequenced in a study of T-cell reconstitution after alpha-beta-depleted transplantation in children. Unique molecular identifiers were incorporated during preparation of the TCRbeta library. One entry per CDR3 protein, called by TCRdb with MiXCR from the PCR reads. The table lists 600,000 to 700,000 distinct CDR3 sequences, about an eighth of them singletons. Here the sequenced sample was PBMCs, taken before TCRalphabeta/CD19-depleted stem cell transplant. The receptor source for this set is a girl under 10 years old with congenital amegakaryocytic thrombocytopenia, due to receive a stem cell transplant.

The V gene is TRBV7-8, the J gene TRBJ2-1; D call uncertain. With 2 bases removed from V and 6 bases from J, the gap between germline ends came to 17 bases. The CDR3 spans 16 residues. Looked up from germline, CDR1 is SGHVS and CDR2 is FQNEAQ. The CDR3 reads CASSLPQVGSPNEQFF. The DNA for the CDR3 is TGTGCCAGCAGCTTACCCCAAGTCGGTAGCCCCAATGAGCAGTTCTTC.

This clonotype was recorded at least ten times. The chain is built from TRBV29-1 and TRBJ2-2; 8 bases match TRBD2. Germline CDR1 and CDR2: SQVTM and ANQGSEA. The V segment lost 6 bases and the J segment 1 base; nucleotides outside the gene matches: 4. The CDR3 consists of 14 residues. CDR3 residues: CSVYGRVNTGELFF. CDR3 in DNA: TGCAGCGTCTACGGGAGGGTGAACACCGGGGAGCTGTTTTTT.

The CDR3 protein is CASSFGRDGRDTQYF. DNA for the CDR3: TGCGCCAGCAGCTTTGGGAGAGATGGAAGGGATACGCAGTATTTT. The V call is TRBV5-1, the J call TRBJ2-3; D possibly corresponds to TRBD2 (5 bases). The CDR3 is 15 amino acids. Germline V gene data show CDR1 as SGHRS and CDR2 as YFSETQ. Trimming left V 2 bases short and J 6 bases short, with 16 bases between.

This clonotype was observed at least ten times. The rearrangement links TRBV20-1 to TRBJ2-1; the D gene is possibly TRBD2 (6 bases). Looked up from germline, CDR1 is DFQATT and CDR2 is SNEGSKA (reference sequence). Trimming shortened V by 4 bases and J by 6 bases, and 25 bases separated the two germline ends. CDR3 length: 17 amino acids. The CDR3 nucleotides read TGCAGTGCTATAGGGAGGAAGGCAGGGTGGTTGGGCAATGAGCAGTTCTTC. It specifies CSAIGRKAGWLGNEQFF.

The chain combines TRBV15 with TRBJ2-7; 9 bases are shared with TRBD1. The trim removed 3 bases at V and 3 bases at J, leaving 9 bases unmatched. CDR1 LNHNV and CDR2 YYDKDF come from the germline V gene (reference sequence). The CDR3 is 16 amino acids. CDR3 nucleotide sequence: TGTGCCACCAGCAGTGTAGACAGGGGGGTTTTCTACGAGCAGTACTTC. Translated, it gives CATSSVDRGVFYEQYF.

To note about this clonotype: This could be a read error, since a much larger clone is one nucleotide away. The chain carries TRBV29-1 and TRBJ2-7, with 9 bases matching TRBD2. Germline-derived CDR1 and CDR2 are SQVTM and ANQGSEA. The CDR3 consists of 14 residues. CDR3 sequence: CSVEVLAGRYEQNF. The CDR3 nucleotides are TGCAGCGTTGAAGTGCTAGCGGGAAGGTACGAGCAGAACTTC.

This clonotype was picked up many times. This chain joins TRBV5-1 and TRBJ1-2; tentative D call: TRBD1 (5 bases). Trimming removed 0 bases at V and 4 bases at J, with 13 bases between. The CDR3 extends over 15 amino acids. Per the germline V gene, CDR1 is SGHRS and CDR2 is YFSETQ. Here the CDR3 DNA reads TGCGCCAGCAGCTTGGCCGAGGGGAGTGCCTATGGCTACACCTTC. This gives the protein CASSLAEGSAYGYTF.

V and J are TRBV12-3 or TRBV12-4 and TRBJ2-1, with 13 bases aligning to TRBD2. The trim removed 4 bases at V and 10 bases at J, leaving 7 bases unmatched. The CDR3 runs to 15 residues. The CDR3 sequence is CASSSGTSGIKEQFF. CDR3 DNA sequence: TGTGCCAGCAGTTCCGGGACTAGCGGGATAAAGGAGCAGTTCTTC.

The chain has TRBV5-1 and TRBJ1-1; 7 bases fit TRBD1. Germline V gene lookup returns CDR1 SGHRS and CDR2 YFSETQ. Trimming removed 4 bases from V and 4 bases from J; junction bases left unmatched: 4. The CDR3 is 13 amino acids. The CDR3 here is CASSGTVSTEAFF. DNA for the CDR3: TGCGCCAGCAGCGGGACAGTTTCCACTGAAGCTTTCTTT.

The genes are TRBV11-2 and TRBJ1-2; 7 nucleotides match TRBD1. This CDR3 contains 15 residues. V shed 0 bases and J 7 bases; nucleotides not matched to a gene: 8. Germline values: CDR1 SGHAT, CDR2 FQNNGV. CDR3 sequence: CASSLDPVAGGGYTF. The CDR3 nucleotides read TGTGCCAGCAGCTTAGATCCCGTGGCAGGGGGTGGCTACACCTTC.

This sequence joins TRBV20-1 and TRBJ2-3; 12 nucleotides agree with TRBD2. This CDR3 region has 15 residues. With 6 bases clipped from V and 1 base from J, the junction kept 5 bases outside the gene matches. Looked up from germline, CDR1 is DFQATT and CDR2 is SNEGSKA (reference sequence). The CDR3, as DNA: TGCAGTGCGAGCGGGACTAGCGGGCGCACAGATACGCAGTATTTT. Translating it yields CSASGTSGRTDTQYF.

There are a few counts of this clonotype. The chain links TRBV12-3 or TRBV12-4 to TRBJ2-5; D is unclear. V lost 3 bases and J 4 bases, leaving 9 bases between the germline ends. This CDR3 has 13 amino acids. The CDR3 sequence: CASSFWPTETQYF. CDR3 DNA sequence: TGTGCCAGCAGTTTTTGGCCAACAGAGACCCAGTACTTC.

The V and J genes are TRBV12-3 or TRBV12-4 and TRBJ2-1; D is perhaps TRBD2 (5 bases). V dropped 0 bases and J dropped 8 bases, with 8 bases sitting between them. The CDR3 has 13 residues. The DNA of the CDR3 is TGTGCCAGCAGTTTAGCGCAAGCGGATGAGCAGTTCTTC. This translates into CASSLAQADEQFF.

V usage is TRBV5-1 and J usage is TRBJ2-5; 9 nucleotides match TRBD2. Germline CDR1 and CDR2: SGHRS and YFSETQ. The V segment lost 4 bases and the J segment 6 bases; nucleotides outside the gene matches: 13. This CDR3 is built from 16 residues. The CDR3 reads CASSARLAGEIKTQYF. The CDR3 nucleotides are TGCGCCAGCAGCGCCCGCTTAGCGGGAGAAATAAAGACCCAGTACTTC.

This clonotype was seen ten or more times. The chain is built from TRBV20-1 and TRBJ2-7; 7 bases are shared with TRBD2. From germline, CDR1 is DFQATT and CDR2 SNEGSKA (reference sequence). CDR3 length: 14 amino acids. The junction had 7 bases not matched to a gene; V was cut back by 3 bases and J by 2 bases. This CDR3 is CSARGTTLTYEQYF. The CDR3 bases are TGCAGTGCTAGGGGGACTACGCTTACCTACGAGCAGTACTTC.

V usage is TRBV20-1 and J usage is TRBJ1-5; D not certain. Trimming left V 6 bases short and J 6 bases short, with 3 bases between. Germline V gene sequence: CDR1 DFQATT, CDR2 SNEGSKA (reference sequence). This CDR3 is 9 amino acids long. CDR3 residues: CSAGQPQHF. In DNA form, the CDR3 reads TGCAGTGCAGGTCAGCCCCAGCATTTT.

This clonotype has only a few counts. The rearrangement uses TRBV5-1 and TRBJ2-2, with unresolved D. V lost 1 base to trimming and J lost 5 bases, with 18 bases between them. This CDR3 region has 17 residues. CDR1 is SGHRS, CDR2 YFSETQ, per germline. CDR3 sequence reads: CASSLSVSGSETGELFF. CDR3 in DNA: TGCGCCAGCAGCTTGTCCGTATCCGGGTCGGAGACCGGGGAGCTGTTTTTT.

This clonotype appeared many times. V usage is TRBV20-1 and J usage is TRBJ2-3; perhaps TRBD2 as D (5 bases). V lost 1 base and J 2 bases, leaving 10 bases between the germline ends. This CDR3 comprises 14 residues. CDR1 and CDR2 from the germline V gene are DFQATT and SNEGSKA (reference sequence). This CDR3 is CSARVDGITDTQYF. The CDR3 DNA sequence: TGCAGTGCTAGAGTTGACGGGATCACAGATACGCAGTATTTT.

The rearrangement uses TRBV19 and TRBJ2-2, with D unresolved. Trimming cost V 6 bases and J 3 bases, with 8 bases left between them. The CDR3 loop spans 13 amino acids. Germline CDR1 LNHDA, CDR2 SQIVND (reference sequence). The CDR3 loop is CASSPSHTGELFF. The CDR3 coding sequence is TGTGCCAGTAGCCCCAGCCACACCGGGGAGCTGTTTTTT. The whole variable domain, remainder taken from reference TRBV19 and TRBJ2-2, is DGGITQSPKYLFRKEGQNVTLSCEQNLNHDAMYWYRQDPGQGLRLIYYSQIVNDFQKGDIAEGYSVSREKKESFPLTVTSAQKNPTAFYLCASSPSHTGELFFGEGSRLTVL.

This clonotype was observed a handful of times. This chain uses TRBV12-3 or TRBV12-4 with TRBJ2-7, with 10 bases fitting TRBD1. The CDR3 covers 16 residues. J lost 2 bases, V lost 4 bases, and 8 bases had no gene match. DNA for the CDR3: TGTGCCAGCAGTTCTCGGGGACAGGGGATTCCCTACGAGCAGTACTTC. Amino acid sequence: CASSSRGQGIPYEQYF.

This clonotype has a single count. A much larger clone lies a single base off, so this may be a read error. J is TRBJ1-6 and V is TRBV10-3, with D unresolved. This CDR3 has 13 amino acids. Germline-derived CDR1 and CDR2 are ENHRY and SYGVKD. CDR3 residues: CAISEEDYSPLNF. As DNA, the CDR3 is TGTGCCATCAGTGAGGAAGATTACTCACCCCTCAACTTT.

This clonotype was seen repeatedly, ten times or more. The chain employs TRBV12-3 or TRBV12-4 and TRBJ2-2, with D hard to call. V was trimmed by 4 bases and J by 4 bases, leaving 7 bases between them. The CDR3 runs to 13 residues. CDR3 region: CASSSTVTGELFF. CDR3 nucleotide sequence: TGTGCCAGCAGTTCGACGGTCACCGGGGAGCTGTTTTTT.